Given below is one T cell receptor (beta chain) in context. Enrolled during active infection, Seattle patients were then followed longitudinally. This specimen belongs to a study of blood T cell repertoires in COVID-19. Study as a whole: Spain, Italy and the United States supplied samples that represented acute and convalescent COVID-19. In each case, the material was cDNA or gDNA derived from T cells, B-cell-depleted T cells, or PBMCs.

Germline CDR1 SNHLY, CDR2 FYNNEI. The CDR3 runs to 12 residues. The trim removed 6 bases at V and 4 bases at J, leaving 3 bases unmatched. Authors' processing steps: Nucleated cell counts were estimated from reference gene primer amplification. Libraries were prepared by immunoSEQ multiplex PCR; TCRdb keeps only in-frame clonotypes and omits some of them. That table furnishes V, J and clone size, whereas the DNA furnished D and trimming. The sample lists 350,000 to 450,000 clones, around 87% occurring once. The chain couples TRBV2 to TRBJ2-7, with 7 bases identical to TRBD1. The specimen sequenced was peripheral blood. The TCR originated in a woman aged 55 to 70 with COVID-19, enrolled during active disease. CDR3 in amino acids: CASRGTVYEQYF. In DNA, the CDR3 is TGTGCCAGCAGGGGGACAGTATACGAGCAGTACTTC.